A single sample gave rise to the 5 T cell receptor beta chains below, sequenced in a study of T cells in Graves' hyperthyroidism and ophthalmopathy (dated by TCRdb to the late 2010s). Library method: multiplex PCR. This sample was sequenced with an Illumina HiSeq 2000. The TCR beta CDR3 regions were amplified from the RNA transcripts. The first round of RT-PCR for the TCR CDR3 was performed with the HTBI primer set and the Qiagen OneStep RT-PCR kit. The raw public data were reprocessed by TCRdb itself: fastp quality trimming at Q25, MiXCR clonotype calling, in-frame beta chains only. Merged by CDR3 protein, the rows form single entries marked with the most common genes and DNA. The sample data list around 530,000 distinct CDR3 sequences, and 15% to 20% of these were observed just once. The ten largest clones take up under 20% of the sample. The sequenced material came from blood. The receptor set was obtained from a woman aged 18-29 years with Graves' ophthalmopathy.

The chain has TRBV4-2 and TRBJ2-5; 10 nucleotides line up with TRBD2. CDR3 size: 17 residues. The V segment lost 0 bases and the J segment 5 bases; nucleotides outside the gene matches: 9. Germline values: CDR1 LGHNA, CDR2 YNFKEQ. DNA of the CDR3: TGTGCCAGCAGCCAAGAACCCAGCGGGGGGGTATTGGAGACCCAGTACTTC. Protein sequence: CASSQEPSGGVLETQYF.

J is TRBJ2-7 and V is TRBV4-2; TRBD1 aligns across 7 bases. This CDR3 has 16 residues. From germline, CDR1 is LGHNA and CDR2 YNFKEQ. Unmatched junction bases numbered 13, after V lost 1 base and J lost 7 bases. The CDR3 protein is CASSQAQGQRFGEQYF. The CDR3 coding sequence is TGTGCCAGCAGCCAAGCGCAGGGACAGAGATTTGGGGAGCAGTACTTC.

A few counts support this clonotype. V is TRBV10-3 and J is TRBJ1-1; no clear D gene. CDR3 size: 18 residues. Germline assignment: CDR1 ENHRY and CDR2 SYGVKD. Trimming shortened V by 3 bases and J by 3 bases, and 23 bases separated the two germline ends. Here the CDR3 DNA reads TGTGCCATCAGTGACGCCCCTCTTCCCTCAATGACGGACACTGAAGCTTTCTTT. Translated: CAISDAPLPSMTDTEAFF.

This chain connects TRBV19 to TRBJ2-7; 7 bases align to TRBD1. This CDR3 region has 14 residues. Germline V gene sequence: CDR1 LNHDA, CDR2 SQIVND (reference sequence). J gave up 0 bases and V 4 bases, and 3 bases lay outside the gene matches. CDR3 sequence (DNA): TGTGCCAGTAGTAGGGGACAGTACTCCTACGAGCAGTACTTC. It yields the protein CASSRGQYSYEQYF.

This clonotype was detected many times. The rearrangement links TRBV2 to TRBJ1-5; 9 bases fit TRBD1. With V trimmed by 1 base and J by 7 bases, 5 bases remained unmatched. Germline CDR1 is SNHLY and CDR2 is FYNNEI. The CDR3 sequence is 15 residues long. CDR3 amino acids: CASSEETGGSQPQHF. CDR3 DNA sequence: TGTGCCAGCAGTGAAGAGACAGGGGGTAGCCAGCCCCAGCATTTT.